This entry features one T cell receptor (beta chain) sequence. Its antigen remains unknown. Profiled with immunoSEQ multiplex PCR; TCRdb holds only in-frame clones, not every one. The table lists about 110,000 clones, roughly 87% of them singletons, with over 35% in the top ten. This specimen belongs to a study of T cell responses to AZD1222 COVID-19 vaccine. Regarding the study as a whole: Unmutated regions of variants are reportedly targeted by nearly half of spike-specific TCRs. Spike was spanned by vaccine-associated CD4 TCRs, which were dominant at 160-218 and 743-854.

This sample comprised peripheral blood, obtained 28 days after the second AZD1222 dose. This clonotype was obtained from an adult who received the AZD1222 COVID-19 vaccine.

CDR3 residues: CASSLLDRNYEQYF. In DNA form, the CDR3 reads TGTGCCAGCAGTTTACTGGACAGAAACTACGAGCAGTACTTC. The chain carries TRBV28 and TRBJ2-7, with a possible D match to TRBD1 (6 bases). CDR1 MDHEN and CDR2 SYDVKM come from the germline V gene. This CDR3 is built from 14 residues. The V and J ends lost 2 bases and 3 bases respectively, with 11 bases between them.